The subject of this entry is one TCR beta chain. These data originate in a study of blood T cell repertoires in COVID-19. Trimming at V came to 4 bases and at J to 14 bases, leaving 8 bases not matched to a gene. The CDR3 has 13 residues. Germline V lookup: CDR1 KGHSH, CDR2 LQKENI. In the authors' workflow: Counts of nucleated cells, estimated from reference gene primer amplification, were obtained. TCRdb's copy holds only in-frame clones and misses some; the assay was immunoSEQ multiplex PCR. Clonal size and the V and J genes are those of that table, whereas D and trimming came from the DNA. The sample contains a few hundred thousand clones, roughly 85% of which appear only once.

Sequenced input: peripheral blood. This clonotype was obtained from a man over 45 who had recovered from COVID-19. V and J are TRBV18 and TRBJ2-1; 10 bases are a match to TRBD1. The CDR3 region is CASSRTTGTGEFF. CDR3 DNA sequence: TGTGCCAGCTCACGGACAACCGGGACAGGGGAGTTCTTC.